The T cell receptor beta chain described here comes from a study of metastatic and nonmetastatic thyroid tumors (dated by TCRdb to 2018 to 2020). Background on the whole study: For patients with malignant and with benign thyroid disease, the researchers compared repertoires between peripheral blood samples and tumor or nodule tissue samples. What the work shows at the level of the full study, not this receptor alone: In both blood and tumor samples, TCR beta diversity was reported to be significantly higher in malignant tumors than in benign nodules.

No patient had received any treatment before thyroid surgery. The study retrospectively analysed patient clinical samples collected from the early 2010s to the late 2010s using T-cell receptor beta sequencing. The library was generated by PCR. TCRdb records Illumina HiSeq 4000 as the sequencer. High-throughput sequencing was used to profile the TCR beta-chain CDR3 region of each patient. The original pipeline was this. A classifier to discriminate distant-metastatic papillary thyroid cancer patients was built from CDR3 differences across clinicopathological groups. Repertoire diversity was assessed with the Shannon index, and tumor-blood repertoire similarity with the Morisita-Horn index. TCRdb passed the public sequencing reads through fastp at Q25 and MiXCR, retaining productive beta sequences. The V and J calls were determined by TCRdb, not by the authors. Present in this sample are 24,000 or so clones, about an eighth of which were seen just once. The ten largest account for roughly 17% of the sample.

Concerning this clone: No cognate antigen has been identified for it. No much larger clonotype is one base removed from it; base qualities were not supplied.

The CDR3 contains 14 residues, cysteine and phenylalanine counted. Of the read, only the CDR3 DNA is kept; its 42 bases are in frame from base 1. The germline V gene yields MDHEN for CDR1 and SYDVKM for CDR2. V is cut by 5 bases and J by 0 bases, and the space between the germline ends is 5 bases. The chain links TRBV28 with TRBJ2-6, with no confidently assigned D gene. The source material was blood. The clonotype comes from a female donor with papillary thyroid cancer or a benign thyroid nodule (not recorded which). Some clones in this sample may be carry-over from other donors' samples. The bases are TGTGCCAGCAGTGGAACCTCTGGGGCCAACGTCCTGACTTTC. It translates as CASSGTSGANVLTF.